The 21 T cell receptor beta chains below all came from one sample that was sequenced in a study of OX40 agonist ivuxolimab in advanced cancers. Clones were read by immunoSEQ multiplex PCR, and TCRdb kept only the in-frame ones, dropping some. The table lists tens of thousands of clones, roughly 91% of them singletons. Sample: CD4+ or CD8+ T cells sorted from blood, taken in a trial of the OX40 agonist ivuxolimab. The receptors originated from an adult with an advanced solid tumor such as melanoma, head and neck, liver or kidney cancer.

The V gene is TRBV15, the J gene TRBJ1-1; D is unresolved. The CDR3 covers 13 residues. Trimming cost V 1 base and J 3 bases, with 6 bases left between them. The germline CDR1 and CDR2 sequences are LNHNV and YYDKDF (reference sequence). CDR3 residues: CATSRGRDTEAFF. The CDR3 region has the DNA TGTGCCACCAGCAGAGGGCGAGACACTGAAGCTTTCTTT.

The chain joins TRBV28 to TRBJ2-1; no firm D call. V was shortened by 3 bases and J by 10 bases, with 4 bases between the two germline ends. Germline V gene sequence: CDR1 MDHEN, CDR2 SYDVKM. CDR3 length: 10 residues. In DNA form, the CDR3 reads TGTGCCAGCAGTTTGAGAGAGCAGTTCTTC. This encodes CASSLREQFF.

The chain uses TRBV6-5 and TRBJ1-1; D uncertain. The CDR3 is 14 amino acids. V lost 9 bases to trimming and J lost 4 bases, with 18 bases between them. Germline-derived CDR1 and CDR2 are MNHEY and SVGAGI. The CDR3 sequence: CASRGGTRGTEAFF. The CDR3 DNA reads TGTGCCAGTCGTGGCGGAACTAGAGGCACTGAAGCTTTCTTT.

This chain connects TRBV2 to TRBJ1-5, with 8 nucleotides matching TRBD1. There are 15 residues in the CDR3. The J segment lost 6 bases and the V segment lost 1 base, leaving 5 bases of the junction unmatched. CDR1 SNHLY and CDR2 FYNNEI come from the germline V gene. The CDR3 sequence: CASSEGQGPGQPQHF. Written as DNA, the CDR3 is TGTGCCAGCAGTGAAGGACAGGGGCCGGGTCAGCCCCAGCATTTT.

This chain uses TRBV2 with TRBJ1-4; D perhaps matches TRBD1 (6 bases). The CDR3 has 14 amino acids. CDR1 and CDR2 from the germline V gene are SNHLY and FYNNEI. V lost 10 bases, J lost 8 bases, and 20 bases lay in between. CDR3 in amino acids: CATSLRGLWEKLFF. The CDR3 nucleotides read TGTGCCACTTCACTAAGGGGGTTATGGGAAAAACTGTTTTTT. Variable domain in full (rest from reference TRBV2 and TRBJ1-4): EPEVTQTPSHQVTQMGQEVILRCVPISNHLYFYWYRQILGQKVEFLVSFYNNEISEKSEIFDDQFSVERPDGSNFTLKIRSTKLEDSAMYFCATSLRGLWEKLFFGSGTQLSVL.

The V call is TRBV11-1, the J call TRBJ2-5; D might be TRBD2 (6 bases). The CDR3 sequence is 13 residues long. The V gene lost 6 bases and the J gene lost 3 bases, with 11 bases spanning the gap. Per germline, CDR1 SGHAT and CDR2 FQDESV (reference sequence). This CDR3 reads CASRWTGEETQYF. CDR3 nucleotides: TGTGCCAGCAGATGGACGGGAGAAGAGACCCAGTACTTC.

This clone was seen only once. The chain has TRBV11-2 and TRBJ1-2; possibly TRBD1 for D (5 bases). The CDR3 is 16 residues long. V was trimmed by 0 bases and J by 4 bases, leaving 15 bases between them. Per the germline V gene, CDR1 is SGHAT and CDR2 is FQNNGV. The chain's CDR3 is CASSLDYVRGSYGYTF. For the CDR3, the DNA is TGTGCCAGCAGCTTAGATTATGTTAGGGGATCCTATGGCTACACCTTC.

The V gene is TRBV2, the J gene TRBJ1-5; no reliable D call. This CDR3 has 14 amino acids. The germline V gene encodes CDR1 SNHLY and CDR2 FYNNEI. V was cut by 6 bases and J by 1 base, with 10 bases left in between. CDR3 protein: CASRFRGSNQPQHF. The CDR3 DNA is TGTGCCAGCAGATTCCGGGGAAGCAATCAGCCCCAGCATTTT.

V and J are TRBV11-2 and TRBJ1-5; D might be TRBD1 (5 bases). Between the trimmed V and J ends, which lost 5 bases and 4 bases, there was a span of 12 bases. Germline V lookup: CDR1 SGHAT, CDR2 FQNNGV. The CDR3 is made up of 14 amino acids. CDR3 region: CASSQGPRNQPQHF. As DNA, the CDR3 is TGTGCCAGCAGCCAGGGACCGAGGAATCAGCCCCAGCATTTT.

The rearrangement uses TRBV2 and TRBJ2-2, with D tentatively TRBD1 (5 bases). The CDR3 sequence is 14 residues long. Germline CDR1 SNHLY, CDR2 FYNNEI. Trimming removed 6 bases from V and 2 bases from J, with 10 bases in between. CDR3 residues: CASSADTNTGELFF. The CDR3, as DNA: TGTGCCAGCAGCGCGGACACAAACACCGGGGAGCTGTTTTTT.

The V gene is TRBV5-8, the J gene TRBJ1-5; D unresolved. Germline loops: CDR1 SGHTS, CDR2 YDEGEE. The CDR3 is made up of 15 amino acids. V dropped 1 base and J dropped 0 bases, with 8 bases sitting between them. CDR3 loop: CASSLLGSSNQPQHF. The DNA of the CDR3 is TGTGCCAGCAGCTTGCTCGGGAGTAGCAATCAGCCCCAGCATTTT. The variable domain in full, completed from reference TRBV5-8 and TRBJ1-5, reads EAGVTQSPTHLIKTRGQQATLRCSPISGHTSVYWYQQALGLGLQFLLWYDEGEERNRGNFPPRFSGRQFPNYSSELNVNALELEDSALYLCASSLLGSSNQPQHFGDGTRLSIL.

This clone was detected only once. V and J are TRBV6-5 and TRBJ1-1; D is unclear. The germline V and J ends were trimmed by 10 bases and 3 bases, with 18 bases remaining between them. The CDR3 consists of 14 residues. Germline CDR1 and CDR2: MNHEY and SVGAGI. DNA of the CDR3: TGTGCCACCATCCCCCGAGACACCTACACTGAAGCTTTCTTT. Amino acids: CATIPRDTYTEAFF.

The chain is built from TRBV7-2 and TRBJ2-1, with a possible D match to TRBD2 (6 bases). The CDR3 length is 16 residues. Deletions cut 5 bases from V and 2 bases from J, with 16 bases between. The germline V gene encodes CDR1 SGHTA and CDR2 FQGNSA. DNA for the CDR3: TGTGCCAGCAGCCCCCCGACGGGCGGGGCCTACAATGAGCAGTTCTTC. Its translation is CASSPPTGGAYNEQFF.

The gene calls are TRBV27 and TRBJ1-1; 7 nucleotides align to TRBD1. V shed 6 bases and J 4 bases; nucleotides not matched to a gene: 14. CDR1 is MNHEY and CDR2 is SMNVEV in the germline V gene (reference sequence). The CDR3 loop spans 16 amino acids. As DNA, the CDR3 is TGTGCCAGCAGCGAGGTAGGCAGGGGGACGGGCACTGAAGCTTTCTTT. Its protein product is CASSEVGRGTGTEAFF.

The rearrangement joins TRBV19 to TRBJ2-5, with TRBD2 identical over 10 bases. The CDR3 consists of 15 residues. Germline values: CDR1 LNHDA, CDR2 SQIVND (reference sequence). Unmatched junction bases numbered 4, after V lost 5 bases and J lost 1 base. The CDR3 nucleotides are TGTGCCAGTAGTCCCGCTAGCGGGGGCCAAGAGACCCAGTACTTC. Translated: CASSPASGGQETQYF.

V and J are TRBV6-5 and TRBJ2-6; D is ambiguous. Trimming cost V 6 bases and J 0 bases, with 6 bases left between them. CDR1 is MNHEY, CDR2 SVGAGI, per germline. The CDR3 extends over 14 amino acids. This CDR3 is CASRKFSGANVLTF. In DNA, the CDR3 is TGTGCCAGCAGGAAGTTCTCTGGGGCCAACGTCCTGACTTTC.

The rearrangement joins TRBV7-9 to TRBJ1-4; D is ambiguous. V was pared by 4 bases and J by 8 bases, with 5 bases between. Germline V gene lookup returns CDR1 SEHNR and CDR2 FQNEAQ (reference sequence). CDR3 length: 11 amino acids. CDR3: CASSSSEKLFF. CDR3 DNA sequence: TGTGCCAGCAGCTCCTCCGAAAAACTGTTTTTT. Looking up the rest from reference TRBV7-9 and TRBJ1-4 gives the full variable domain: DTGVSQNPRHKITKRGQNVTFRCDPISEHNRLYWYRQTLGQGPEFLTYFQNEAQLEKSRLLSDRFSAERPKGSFSTLEIQRTEQGDSAMYLCASSSSEKLFFGSGTQLSVL.

The chain couples TRBV6-5 to TRBJ1-3; D is undetermined. CDR3 size: 12 residues. Deletions cut 6 bases from V and 2 bases from J, with 5 bases between. Germline CDR1 and CDR2: MNHEY and SVGAGI. CDR3 nucleotide sequence: TGTGCCAGCAGCTCTACTGGAAACACCATATATTTT. Residues: CASSSTGNTIYF.

This clone occurred once. The V gene is TRBV10-3, the J gene TRBJ2-1; 10 bases line up with TRBD2. Germline V CDR1 and CDR2: ENHRY, SYGVKD. This CDR3 spans 20 amino acids. The ends lost 4 bases at V and 9 bases at J; junction bases unmatched: 24. The chain's CDR3 is CAISAYGGTGLAGVSGEQFF. CDR3 nucleotides: TGTGCCATCAGTGCTTATGGCGGGACTGGGCTAGCGGGAGTTAGTGGTGAGCAGTTCTTC.

The rearrangement links TRBV29-1 to TRBJ1-4; D not certain. The CDR3 covers 12 residues. Germline V gene data show CDR1 as SQVTM and CDR2 as ANQGSEA. The CDR3 here is CSFSGKKEKLFF. CDR3 nucleotide sequence: TGCAGTTTTTCCGGGAAAAAGGAAAAACTGTTTTTT.

The CDR3 region has the DNA TGCGCCAGCAGCTTGAGGGCTACAATCAATGAGCAGTTCTTC. Encoded protein: CASSLRATINEQFF. The chain employs TRBV5-1 and TRBJ2-1; D is unclear. V was pared by 1 base and J by 6 bases, with 11 bases between. The V gene's germline CDR1 is SGHRS and CDR2 YFSETQ. CDR3 length: 14 residues.